The next 27 T cell receptor beta chains were all read from a single sample in a study of human T cells and chemical hapten exposure. Time point here: patch test 1, 2 weeks after DPC sensitization. Treatment defined: therapeutic diphenylcyclopropenone sensitization with weekly scalp DPC. From the RACE reads, TCRdb called clonotypes with MiXCR, one entry per CDR3 protein. The sample consists of approximately 57,000 distinct CDR3 sequences, about a tenth of them appearing once. Here the sequenced sample was whole blood, taken in connection with sensitization to the hapten diphenylcyclopropenone (DPC). All receptors come from a woman aged 35 to 49 with alopecia areata. Some clones in this sample may be carry-over from other donors' samples.

The chain recombines TRBV7-6 with TRBJ2-1; unclear D gene. Trimming took 5 bases from V and 3 from J, leaving 11 bases between them. The V gene's germline CDR1 is SGHVS and CDR2 FNYEAQ. The CDR3 extends over 14 amino acids. In nucleotides, the CDR3 is TGTGCCAGCAGCCTCGAGACAAACTACAATGAGCAGTTCTTC. It encodes CASSLETNYNEQFF.

Note on this clonotype: A much larger clone differs by one base, so this may be a read error. The missing conserved phenylalanine or tryptophan at the end of this CDR3 makes a read error likely. This rearrangement joins TRBV20-1 to TRBJ1-5, with D maybe TRBD1 (6 bases). V lost 6 bases, J lost 2 bases, and 17 bases lay in between. Germline V lookup: CDR1 DFQATT, CDR2 SNEGSKA (reference sequence). The CDR3 runs to 15 residues. The DNA of the CDR3 is TGCAGTGCCCCCCAGCTGGCAGGGGGCAATCAGCCCCAGCATTCT. The encoded protein is CSAPQLAGGNQPQHS.

This clonotype was counted at least ten times. The chain has TRBV9 and TRBJ1-3; TRBD1 is a possible D gene (5 bases). CDR1 is SGDLS and CDR2 is YYNGEE in the germline V gene. The CDR3 runs 15 residues. The ends were cut back, 4 bases at V and 4 bases at J, with 15 bases in the middle. As DNA, the CDR3 is TGTGCCAGCAGCTCATCTTGGGGGTCCGGAAACACCATATATTTT. Translating it yields CASSSSWGSGNTIYF.

This clonotype was detected ten times or more. The chain joins TRBV6-6 to TRBJ2-7, with a tentative D call TRBD1 (6 bases). The germline gives CDR1 MNHNY, CDR2 SVGAGI (reference sequence). The germline V and J ends were trimmed by 5 bases and 12 bases, with 20 bases remaining between them. The CDR3 consists of 13 residues. This chain's CDR3 is CASSTFRGEALYF. The DNA of the CDR3 is TGTGCCAGCAGTACCTTCAGGGGCGAAGCTTTGTACTTC.

This clonotype was picked up many times. The V gene is TRBV11-1, the J gene TRBJ1-1; no firm D call. The V and J ends lost 4 bases and 4 bases respectively, with 10 bases between them. CDR3 size: 13 residues. Germline V gene data show CDR1 as SGHAT and CDR2 as FQDESV (reference sequence). In nucleotides, the CDR3 is TGTGCCAGCAGCTGGGAGGTCGGCACTGAAGCTTTCTTT. It is translated as CASSWEVGTEAFF. Filled out from reference TRBV11-1 and TRBJ1-1, the complete variable domain reads EAEVAQSPRYKITEKSQAVAFWCDPISGHATLYWYRQILGQGPELLVQFQDESVVDDSQLPKDRFSAERLKGVDSTLKIQPAELGDSAMYLCASSWEVGTEAFFGQGTRLTVV.

This clonotype has ten or more counts. J is TRBJ2-1 and V is TRBV6-6, with D maybe TRBD1 (6 bases). CDR3 length: 13 amino acids. CDR1 is MNHNY and CDR2 is SVGAGI in the germline V gene (reference sequence). The germline V and J ends were trimmed by 4 bases and 6 bases, with 10 bases remaining between them. For the CDR3, the DNA is TGTGCCAGCAGTTCCGGACAGATCAATGAGCAGTTCTTC. Encoded protein: CASSSGQINEQFF.

This clonotype has ten or more counts. The gene calls are TRBV25-1 and TRBJ1-4; weak D call: TRBD1 (6 bases). The CDR3 totals 14 residues. Germline values: CDR1 MGHDK, CDR2 SYGVNS. Trimming pared 6 bases from V and 4 bases from J, leaving 12 bases between. The CDR3 DNA is TGTGCCAGCAGCCCGAGGGGGATTAATGAAAAACTGTTTTTT. Encoded protein: CASSPRGINEKLFF.

This clonotype was picked up many times. This chain uses TRBV7-9 with TRBJ2-5; D ambiguous. The CDR3 is 11 residues long. CDR1 SEHNR and CDR2 FQNEAQ come from the germline V gene (reference sequence). Between the trimmed V and J ends, which lost 4 bases and 3 bases, there was a span of 3 bases. CDR3 coding DNA: TGTGCCAGCAGCTCTGAAGAGACCCAGTACTTC. It translates to CASSSEETQYF.

The sample holds a few counts of this clonotype. The genes are TRBV24-1 and TRBJ2-1; 10 positions agree with TRBD2. The V gene end was trimmed by 5 bases and the J gene end by 10 bases; junction bases not matched to a gene: 10. This CDR3 is 15 amino acids long. Germline V gene lookup returns CDR1 KGHDR and CDR2 SFDVKD. CDR3 coding DNA: TGTGCCACCAGTGCGGCTAGCGGGGGCCTCGGGGAGCAGTTCTTC. It encodes CATSAASGGLGEQFF.

The genes are TRBV5-4 and TRBJ2-7; 7 positions agree with TRBD1. The CDR3 length is 13 residues. The germline gives CDR1 SGHNT, CDR2 YYREEE (reference sequence). V dropped 5 bases and J dropped 3; count of bases not matched to a gene: 5. The DNA of the CDR3 is TGTGCCAGCAGTTACAGGGGCTTCTACGAGCAGTACTTC. Residues: CASSYRGFYEQYF.

The chain is built from TRBV28 and TRBJ2-7; D remains unclear. This CDR3 has 14 amino acids. In germline, CDR1 is MDHEN, CDR2 SYDVKM. The V and J ends lost 2 bases and 6 bases respectively, with 14 bases between them. CDR3 nucleotide sequence: TGTGCCAGCAGTTTACGGGCTGCCTTCGGCGAGCAGTACTTC. Translation gives CASSLRAAFGEQYF.

This clonotype turned up a few times. V is TRBV20-1 and J is TRBJ1-5; TRBD1 agrees at 10 bases. V lost 7 bases to trimming and J lost 5 bases; unmatched junction nucleotides: 14. The germline V gene encodes CDR1 DFQATT and CDR2 SNEGSKA (reference sequence). This CDR3 has 16 amino acids. DNA of the CDR3: TGCAGTGTTGCCCGGGACAGGGGCTCTAGAGATCAGCCCCAGCATTTT. Translation gives CSVARDRGSRDQPQHF.

This clonotype was counted at least ten times. The rearrangement uses TRBV29-1 and TRBJ1-4; 10 positions agree with TRBD1. CDR1 is SQVTM and CDR2 is ANQGSEA in the germline V gene. V trimming: 7 bases; J trimming: 7 bases; junction bases outside the gene matches: 3. There are 12 residues in the CDR3. Written as DNA, the CDR3 is TGCAGCGCCCGGACAGGGGGTGAAAAACTGTTTTTT. It encodes CSARTGGEKLFF.

This clonotype was detected many times. The rearrangement links TRBV29-1 to TRBJ1-1, with TRBD1 identical over 7 bases. J lost 6 bases, V lost 7 bases, and 5 bases had no gene match. The length of the CDR3 is 11 residues. The germline gives CDR1 SQVTM, CDR2 ANQGSEA. The CDR3 DNA sequence: TGCAGCGCCAGGGGGGCCGCTGAAGCTTTCTTT. It translates to CSARGAAEAFF.

This clonotype has only one observation. The rearrangement links TRBV27 to TRBJ2-7, with D perhaps given as TRBD1 or TRBD2 (5 bases each). The V gene's germline CDR1 is MNHEY and CDR2 SMNVEV (reference sequence). The CDR3 has 14 residues. Trimming left V 0 bases short and J 6 bases short, with 12 bases between. The CDR3 region is CASSLSMGVPEQYF. The CDR3 DNA reads as TGTGCCAGCAGTTTATCGATGGGGGTGCCCGAGCAGTACTTC.

This clonotype was seen ten or more times. The rearrangement joins TRBV11-1 to TRBJ1-2; D unclear. V dropped 5 bases and J dropped 4 bases, with 5 bases sitting between them. The CDR3 runs 11 residues. CDR1 is SGHAT and CDR2 is FQDESV in the germline V gene (reference sequence). The CDR3 region has the DNA TGTGCCAGCAGCGCGCTCTATGGCTACACCTTC. Its translation: CASSALYGYTF.

This clonotype was observed many times. The chain couples TRBV20-1 to TRBJ2-5, with TRBD1 as a possible D gene (6 bases). Trimming removed 5 bases at V and 2 bases at J, with 24 bases between. Germline values: CDR1 DFQATT, CDR2 SNEGSKA (reference sequence). This CDR3 contains 17 residues. The DNA of the CDR3 is TGCAGTGCTGAGAATCGCCGGACAGTGAGAGTTCAAGAGACCCAGTACTTC. Protein product: CSAENRRTVRVQETQYF.

This chain joins TRBV4-1 and TRBJ2-7; no clear D gene. Germline V gives CDR1 MGHRA, CDR2 YSYEKL. The ends were cut back, 8 bases at V and 13 bases at J, with 27 bases in the middle. There are 14 residues in the CDR3. Here the CDR3 DNA reads TGCGCCAGCCGTCTCGGGCCCACCTATCCCTATAGTTACTTC. Translating gives CASRLGPTYPYSYF.

Ten or more counts support this clonotype. The chain combines TRBV5-6 with TRBJ1-1; D not resolved. This CDR3 has 13 amino acids. The germline V gene has CDR1 SGHDT and CDR2 YYEEEE. Trimming removed 0 bases from V and 1 base from J, with 4 bases in between. The CDR3 DNA is TGTGCCAGCAGCTTGGTGGCGAACACTGAAGCTTTCTTT. This gives the protein CASSLVANTEAFF.

The J gene is TRBJ2-2, the V gene TRBV11-2; D possibly corresponds to TRBD1 (5 bases). CDR3 size: 15 residues. V gave up 5 bases and J gave up 0 bases, with 10 bases separating them. The germline V gene has CDR1 SGHAT and CDR2 FQNNGV. CDR3 residues: CASSVRGTNTGELFF. DNA for the CDR3: TGTGCCAGCAGCGTAAGGGGTACGAACACCGGGGAGCTGTTTTTT.

The V gene is TRBV2, the J gene TRBJ2-7; 12 bases fit TRBD1. Trimming at V came to 5 bases and at J to 3 bases, leaving 5 bases not matched to a gene. Germline CDR1 reads SNHLY; CDR2 reads FYNNEI. The CDR3 is 15 amino acids. The CDR3 region is CASSMGQGALYEQYF. For the CDR3, the DNA is TGTGCCAGCAGTATGGGACAGGGGGCCCTCTACGAGCAGTACTTC.

This clonotype was recorded a few times. The rearrangement joins TRBV20-1 to TRBJ1-6; D gene ambiguous. The germline V gene has CDR1 DFQATT and CDR2 SNEGSKA (reference sequence). The CDR3 sequence is 17 residues long. V lost 0 bases, J lost 3 bases, and 15 bases lay in between. CDR3 DNA: TGCAGTGCTAGAGATGAAGGACGGGGATTCTATAATTCACCCCTCCACTTT. Translation gives CSARDEGRGFYNSPLHF.

This clonotype was seen a few times. The chain has TRBV5-1 and TRBJ2-7, with D maybe TRBD1 (6 bases). The CDR3 has 18 residues. Germline CDR1 is SGHRS and CDR2 is YFSETQ. The V gene lost 6 bases and the J gene lost 0 bases, with 25 bases spanning the gap. Here the CDR3 reads CASTRSLEPGAISYEQYF. The CDR3 nucleotides read TGCGCCAGCACCCGTTCCCTTGAGCCAGGGGCAATCTCCTACGAGCAGTACTTC.

The rearrangement links TRBV10-1 to TRBJ2-7; 7 bases match TRBD1. The CDR3 is 14 amino acids. With 8 bases clipped from V and 5 bases from J, the junction kept 12 bases outside the gene matches. The V gene's germline CDR1 is WNHNN and CDR2 SYGVQD (reference sequence). The CDR3 loop is CASPEPGGIDEQYF. The CDR3 DNA is TGCGCCAGCCCAGAGCCAGGGGGTATAGACGAGCAGTACTTC.

A remark on this clonotype: Just one base apart from a much larger clone, this may be a read error. The chain links TRBV6-2 or TRBV6-3 to TRBJ2-3; D gene unclear. Germline-derived CDR1 and CDR2 are MNHEY and SVGEGT. This CDR3 has 14 amino acids. V shed 7 bases and J shed 3 bases, with 14 bases lying between them. The CDR3 bases are TGTGCCAGCAAATCGAGCGTGGCAACAGATACGCAGTATTTT. This encodes CASKSSVATDTQYF.

The chain links TRBV28 to TRBJ1-1; D remains unclear. V lost 1 base, J lost 8 bases, and 11 bases lay in between. CDR1 is MDHEN and CDR2 is SYDVKM in the germline V gene. This CDR3 spans 13 amino acids. CDR3 in amino acids: CASSLSTEGEAFF. CDR3 coding DNA: TGTGCCAGCAGTTTATCCACCGAAGGGGAAGCTTTCTTT.

This clonotype occurred a few times. The genes are TRBV29-1 and TRBJ1-2, with a weak D call TRBD1 (5 bases). CDR3 length: 13 residues. Trimming stripped 2 bases from V and 4 bases from J, with 11 bases between. Germline CDR1 reads SQVTM; CDR2 reads ANQGSEA. CDR3 protein: CSVEPAGSYGYTF. DNA of the CDR3: TGCAGCGTTGAACCGGCAGGGTCCTATGGCTACACCTTC. The full variable domain, its missing parts supplied by reference TRBV29-1 and TRBJ1-2, is SAVISQKPSRDICQRGTSLTIQCQVDSQVTMMFWYRQQPGQSLTLIATANQGSEATYESGFVIDKFPISRPNLTFSTLTVSNMSPEDSSIYLCSVEPAGSYGYTFGSGTRLTVV.